These 25 T cell receptor beta chains were sequenced from one sample in a study of blood T cell repertoires in COVID-19 (TCRdb year 2020). Library prep was done by the immunoSEQ multiplex PCR assay. TCRdb stores this immuneACCESS table with in-frame sequences only. Part of the clones is absent; in the studies checked, under half of the shortfall reflects unresolved V genes, and no reason is known for the rest. This sample gives roughly 120,000 clones in total; roughly 82% of them show up just once. 5% to 6.5% of the sample goes to the ten largest clones. Sequenced: peripheral blood. The receptors derive from a human donor in a cohort sampled during active COVID-19.

This chain uses TRBV14 with TRBJ2-7; 10 bases fit TRBD2. The CDR3 is made up of 17 amino acids. Germline values: CDR1 SGHDN, CDR2 FVKESK. The junction had 9 bases not matched to a gene; V was cut back by 3 bases and J by 1 base. CDR3 residues: CASSHRLAGGLSYEQYF. The CDR3, as DNA: TGTGCCAGCAGCCATAGGTTAGCGGGAGGCCTTTCCTACGAGCAGTACTTC. Looking up the rest from reference TRBV14 and TRBJ2-7 gives the full variable domain: EAGVTQFPSHSVIEKGQTVTLRCDPISGHDNLYWYRRVMGKEIKFLLHFVKESKQDESGMPNNRFLAERTGGTYSTLKVQPAELEDSGVYFCASSHRLAGGLSYEQYFGPGTRLTVT.

The chain links TRBV9 to TRBJ2-7; tentatively, D is TRBD2 (6 bases). Germline lookup yields CDR1 SGDLS and CDR2 YYNGEE. The CDR3 spans 13 residues. The V gene lost 4 bases and the J gene lost 3 bases, with 11 bases spanning the gap. CDR3 coding DNA: TGTGCCAGCAGCCCGGAGGGCTACTACGAGCAGTACTTC. Its protein is CASSPEGYYEQYF.

Note on this clone: Other DNA sequences within the sample encode an identical CDR3. This chain connects TRBV28 to TRBJ2-7; weak D call: TRBD1 (8 bases). Trimming removed 5 bases at V and 10 bases at J, with 15 bases between. This CDR3 is 12 amino acids long. CDR1 and CDR2 (germline): MDHEN, SYDVKM. CDR3 nucleotides: TGTGCCAGCAGTAACTACAGGGGGGGCCAGTACTTC. Amino acid sequence: CASSNYRGGQYF.

The genes are TRBV30 and TRBJ2-1; D is uncertain. Per the germline V gene, CDR1 is GTSNPN and CDR2 is SVGIG (reference sequence). The CDR3 totals 16 residues. The V gene lost 4 bases and the J gene lost 3 bases, with 19 bases spanning the gap. The CDR3 loop is CAWNSRQPPLYNEQFF. The CDR3 coding sequence is TGTGCCTGGAATTCCAGGCAGCCCCCCCTCTACAATGAGCAGTTCTTC.

The chain couples TRBV7-8 to TRBJ2-7; D not resolved. The CDR3 extends over 11 amino acids. V gave up 10 bases and J gave up 0 bases, with 7 bases separating them. Germline V CDR1 and CDR2: SGHVS, FQNEAQ. The CDR3 bases are TGTGCCACCTCCTTCTCCTACGAGCAGTACTTC. Translation gives CATSFSYEQYF.

The gene calls are TRBV5-4 and TRBJ2-3, with 7 positions matching TRBD1. CDR3 length: 18 residues. The V gene's germline CDR1 is SGHNT and CDR2 YYREEE (reference sequence). V lost 2 bases, J lost 1 base, and 13 bases stayed unmatched. CDR3 nucleotides: TGTGCCAGCAGCTTAGGGGGCGCGGGTCGGGCGGGCACAGATACGCAGTATTTT. It yields the protein CASSLGGAGRAGTDTQYF.

J is TRBJ2-2 and V is TRBV9; TRBD2 matches 14 bases. The CDR3 loop spans 16 amino acids. Germline trimming cut 4 bases from V and 7 bases from J; bases unmatched to any gene: 6. The V gene's germline CDR1 is SGDLS and CDR2 YYNGEE. In DNA form, the CDR3 reads TGTGCCAGCAGCATAACGGGACTAGCGGGAGTCGGGGAGCTGTTTTTT. It specifies CASSITGLAGVGELFF.

The rearrangement joins TRBV19 to TRBJ2-4, with D possibly TRBD2 on 5 matching bases. The CDR3 covers 13 residues. Germline V gives CDR1 LNHDA, CDR2 SQIVND (reference sequence). The V gene lost 4 bases and the J gene lost 9 bases, with 13 bases spanning the gap. CDR3 nucleotides: TGTGCCAGTAGTACGTCTGGAGGAGCCATTCAGTACTTC. This translates into CASSTSGGAIQYF.

This chain connects TRBV19 to TRBJ2-7, with 12 bases lining up with TRBD2. The CDR3 totals 18 residues. CDR1 LNHDA and CDR2 SQIVND come from the germline V gene (reference sequence). V lost 5 bases, J lost 1 base, and 12 bases stayed unmatched. CDR3 in DNA: TGTGCCAGTAGTGGCCACCCGGGACTAGCGGGCCTATCCTACGAGCAGTACTTC. As protein: CASSGHPGLAGLSYEQYF.

The CDR3 DNA follows: TGTGCCAGCAGAAACGAGGGACTAGCGGGAGCTTACAATGAGCAGTTCTTC. It is translated as CASRNEGLAGAYNEQFF. The chain joins TRBV27 to TRBJ2-1; TRBD2 matches at 14 bases. V shed 6 bases, J shed 4 bases, and the junction held 8 bases outside the gene matches. Germline-derived CDR1 and CDR2 are MNHEY and SMNVEV (reference sequence). The CDR3 extends over 17 amino acids.

This clone was recorded once. The V call is TRBV5-1, the J call TRBJ1-4; D remains unclear. The V gene lost 2 bases and the J gene lost 4 bases, with 9 bases spanning the gap. CDR3 size: 14 residues. Germline V gene sequence: CDR1 SGHRS, CDR2 YFSETQ. The CDR3 bases are TGCGCCAGCAGCTTAACGGGTTTTAATGAAAAACTGTTTTTT. As protein: CASSLTGFNEKLFF.

The gene calls are TRBV7-8 and TRBJ2-5, with TRBD1 matching over 8 bases. The junction had 3 bases not matched to a gene; V was cut back by 5 bases and J by 4 bases. The CDR3 has 13 residues. Germline V lookup: CDR1 SGHVS, CDR2 FQNEAQ. CDR3 bases: TGTGCCAGCAGCCCCACAGGGGGAGAGACCCAGTACTTC. Translation: CASSPTGGETQYF.

CDR3 sequence (DNA): TGTGCCAGCAGCGGATGGGGACAGAAAGAGACCCAGTACTTC. Its translation is CASSGWGQKETQYF. The chain employs TRBV9 and TRBJ2-5; 7 nucleotides agree with TRBD1. Trimming removed 3 bases from V and 3 bases from J; junction bases left unmatched: 5. CDR1 is SGDLS, CDR2 YYNGEE, per germline. The CDR3 has 14 residues.

The chain uses TRBV21-1 and TRBJ1-6; no DNA check was done on the table's D call, TRBD1. TRBV21-1 is marked as a pseudogene. This CDR3 has 16 residues. In nucleotides, the CDR3 is TGTGCCAGCAGGAAAGGGCAGGATTCCGGTAATTCACCCCTCCACTTT. Translating it yields CASRKGQDSGNSPLHF.

V usage is TRBV2 and J usage is TRBJ2-1, with a weak D call TRBD2 (5 bases). Per the germline V gene, CDR1 is SNHLY and CDR2 is FYNNEI. CDR3 length: 14 residues. With 4 bases removed from V and 6 bases from J, the gap between germline ends came to 13 bases. The CDR3 region has the DNA TGTGCCAGCAGTGGAGGGCCTTTGGGCAATGAGCAGTTCTTC. This encodes CASSGGPLGNEQFF.

About this clone itself: At one of its ends the junction is not consistent with the germline gene, which may arise from a read error. CDR3 in amino acids: CASTLGTSGRRQETQYF. The CDR3 DNA follows: TGTGCTAGCACCTTGGGGACTAGCGGGAGGAGGCAAGAGACCCAGTACTTC. This chain joins TRBV7-7 and TRBJ2-5; 15 positions agree with TRBD2. The CDR3 length is 17 residues. Looked up from germline, CDR1 is SSHAT and CDR2 is FNYEAQ (reference sequence).

The chain combines TRBV20-1 with TRBJ2-3; TRBD1 agrees at 10 bases. CDR3 length equals 15 residues. CDR1 and CDR2 (germline): DFQATT, SNEGSKA (reference sequence). J gave up 2 bases and V 3 bases, and 5 bases lay outside the gene matches. In DNA, the CDR3 is TGCAGTGCTAGTACCGGGACAGGGGCCACAGATACGCAGTATTTT. This sequence encodes CSASTGTGATDTQYF.

The chain employs TRBV2 and TRBJ2-3, with 7 bases that match TRBD2. Per the germline V gene, CDR1 is SNHLY and CDR2 is FYNNEI. J gave up 5 bases and V 8 bases, and 7 bases lay outside the gene matches. This CDR3 spans 13 amino acids. CDR3 residues: CASGLEWEDTQYF. In DNA form, the CDR3 reads TGTGCCAGCGGACTAGAATGGGAAGATACGCAGTATTTT.

Here the CDR3 reads CASSPQTGAGDTEAFF. In nucleotides, the CDR3 is TGTGCCAGCAGCCCGCAAACAGGGGCAGGAGACACTGAAGCTTTCTTT. The chain recombines TRBV7-9 with TRBJ1-1; 7 bases match TRBD1. This CDR3 is 16 amino acids long. The trim removed 5 bases at V and 3 bases at J, leaving 12 bases unmatched. The germline V gene has CDR1 SEHNR and CDR2 FQNEAQ (reference sequence).

This chain uses TRBV6-6 with TRBJ2-7; 7 nucleotides match TRBD2. Germline loops: CDR1 MNHNY, CDR2 SVGAGI (reference sequence). V shed 7 bases and J 6 bases; nucleotides not matched to a gene: 9. This CDR3 has 13 amino acids. CDR3 DNA sequence: TGTGCCAGCACCACGAGCGGGATCTCCGAGCAGTACTTC. Amino acids: CASTTSGISEQYF.

V and J are TRBV7-2 and TRBJ2-7, with TRBD1 as a possible D gene (6 bases). The CDR3 runs to 15 residues. Deletions cut 1 base from V and 3 bases from J, with 13 bases between. Germline V lookup: CDR1 SGHTA, CDR2 FQGNSA. The CDR3 DNA sequence: TGTGCCAGCAGCTTAGGCCAGGGGTCCTTCTACGAGCAGTACTTC. Encoded protein: CASSLGQGSFYEQYF. The whole variable domain, filled in from reference TRBV7-2 and TRBJ2-7, reads GAGVSQSPSNKVTEKGKDVELRCDPISGHTALYWYRQSLGQGLEFLIYFQGNSAPDKSGLPSDRFSAERTGGSVSTLTIQRTQQEDSAVYLCASSLGQGSFYEQYFGPGTRLTVT.

The chain couples TRBV7-6 to TRBJ2-7; the match to TRBD2 covers 14 bases. The V segment lost 5 bases and the J segment 9 bases; nucleotides outside the gene matches: 9. Per germline, CDR1 SGHVS and CDR2 FNYEAQ. The length of the CDR3 is 15 residues. DNA of the CDR3: TGTGCCAGCAGCCTAGGGGGACTAGCGGGAGCCGCGCAGTACTTC. This codes for CASSLGGLAGAAQYF.

The chain employs TRBV5-5 and TRBJ2-6; the D gene is possibly TRBD1 (6 bases). Germline CDR1 SGHKS, CDR2 YYEKEE (reference sequence). This CDR3 has 19 residues. Trimming cost V 4 bases and J 2 bases, with 22 bases left between them. Here the CDR3 DNA reads TGTGCCAGCAGCGCCCAACTACAGGGACGCCTCGCTGGGGCCAACGTCCTGACTTTC. It encodes CASSAQLQGRLAGANVLTF. The full variable domain, in which reference TRBV5-5 and TRBJ2-6 provide the parts outside the CDR3, is DAGVTQSPTHLIKTRGQQVTLRCSPISGHKSVSWYQQVLGQGPQFIFQYYEKEERGRGNFPDRFSARQFPNYSSELNVNALLLGDSALYLCASSAQLQGRLAGANVLTFGAGSRLTVL.

This chain joins TRBV4-1 and TRBJ2-1, with TRBD1 as a possible D gene (6 bases). Trimming stripped 1 base from V and 7 bases from J, with 17 bases between. The germline CDR1 and CDR2 sequences are MGHRA and YSYEKL. There are 16 residues in the CDR3. This CDR3 is CASSQATGRISNEQFF. CDR3 in DNA: TGCGCCAGCAGCCAAGCGACAGGTAGAATTTCGAATGAGCAGTTCTTC.

V gene TRBV7-8 combines with J gene TRBJ1-5, with D uncertain. The germline V gene encodes CDR1 SGHVS and CDR2 FQNEAQ. The V end lost 5 bases, the J end lost 2 bases, and 10 bases lay between the germline ends. The CDR3 sequence is 14 residues long. The CDR3 DNA is TGTGCCAGCAGCCCATCAGGTGGCAATCAGCCCCAGCATTTT. It codes for CASSPSGGNQPQHF.